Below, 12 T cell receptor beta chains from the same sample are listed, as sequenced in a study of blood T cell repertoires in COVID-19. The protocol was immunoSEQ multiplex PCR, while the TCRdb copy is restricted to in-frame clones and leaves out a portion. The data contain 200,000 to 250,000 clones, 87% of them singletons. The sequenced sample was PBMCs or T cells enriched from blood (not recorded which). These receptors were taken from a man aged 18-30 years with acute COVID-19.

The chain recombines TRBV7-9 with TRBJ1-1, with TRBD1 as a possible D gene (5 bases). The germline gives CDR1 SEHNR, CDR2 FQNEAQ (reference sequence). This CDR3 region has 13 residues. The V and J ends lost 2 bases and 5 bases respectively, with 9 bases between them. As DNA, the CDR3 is TGTGCCAGCAGCTTACAGGGCCCAACTGAAGCTTTCTTT. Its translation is CASSLQGPTEAFF.

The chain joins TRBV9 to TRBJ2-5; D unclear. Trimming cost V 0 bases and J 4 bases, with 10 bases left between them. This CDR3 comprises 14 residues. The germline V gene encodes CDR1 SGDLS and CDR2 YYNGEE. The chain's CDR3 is CASSVDGQLETQYF. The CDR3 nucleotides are TGTGCCAGCAGCGTAGATGGGCAGCTAGAGACCCAGTACTTC.

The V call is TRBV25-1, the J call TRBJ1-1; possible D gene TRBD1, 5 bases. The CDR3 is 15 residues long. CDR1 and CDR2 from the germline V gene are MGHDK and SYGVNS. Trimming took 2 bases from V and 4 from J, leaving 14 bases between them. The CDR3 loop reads CASSEGDAGFTEAFF. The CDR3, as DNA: TGTGCCAGCAGTGAAGGAGACGCAGGGTTCACTGAAGCTTTCTTT.

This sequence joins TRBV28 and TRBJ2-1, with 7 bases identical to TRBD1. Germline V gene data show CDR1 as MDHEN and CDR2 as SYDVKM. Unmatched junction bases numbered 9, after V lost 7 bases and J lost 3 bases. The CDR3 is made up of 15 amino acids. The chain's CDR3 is CASTTGTADYNEQFF. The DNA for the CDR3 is TGTGCCAGCACTACCGGGACAGCGGACTACAATGAGCAGTTCTTC. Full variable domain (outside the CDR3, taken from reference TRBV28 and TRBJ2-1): DVKVTQSSRYLVKRTGEKVFLECVQDMDHENMFWYRQDPGLGLRLIYFSYDVKMKEKGDIPEGYSVSREKKERFSLILESASTNQTSMYLCASTTGTADYNEQFFGPGTRLTVL.

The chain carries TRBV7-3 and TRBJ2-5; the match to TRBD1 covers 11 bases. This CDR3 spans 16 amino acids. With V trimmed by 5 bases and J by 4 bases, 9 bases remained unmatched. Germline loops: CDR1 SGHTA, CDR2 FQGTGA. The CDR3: CASSPGQGGPGETQYF. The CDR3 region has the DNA TGTGCCAGCAGCCCGGGACAGGGGGGGCCGGGAGAGACCCAGTACTTC.

The CDR3, as DNA: TGTGCCAGCAGTATGACGGGACAGGGCCGGGTCTGGGTCTACGAGCAGTACTTC. Encoded protein: CASSMTGQGRVWVYEQYF. V usage is TRBV5-8 and J usage is TRBJ2-7; 9 nucleotides agree with TRBD1. Losses at the gene ends were 5 bases for V and 3 bases for J; bases not matched to a gene: 18. Germline-derived CDR1 and CDR2 are SGHTS and YDEGEE. The CDR3 sequence is 18 residues long. Complete variable domain (other parts from reference TRBV5-8 and TRBJ2-7): EAGVTQSPTHLIKTRGQQATLRCSPISGHTSVYWYQQALGLGLQFLLWYDEGEERNRGNFPPRFSGRQFPNYSSELNVNALELEDSALYLCASSMTGQGRVWVYEQYFGPGTRLTVT.

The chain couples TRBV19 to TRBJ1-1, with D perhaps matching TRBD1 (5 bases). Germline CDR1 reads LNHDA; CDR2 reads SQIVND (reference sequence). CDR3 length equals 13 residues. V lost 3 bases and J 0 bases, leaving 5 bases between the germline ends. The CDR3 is CASSMTVNTEAFF. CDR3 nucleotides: TGTGCCAGTAGTATGACAGTGAACACTGAAGCTTTCTTT.

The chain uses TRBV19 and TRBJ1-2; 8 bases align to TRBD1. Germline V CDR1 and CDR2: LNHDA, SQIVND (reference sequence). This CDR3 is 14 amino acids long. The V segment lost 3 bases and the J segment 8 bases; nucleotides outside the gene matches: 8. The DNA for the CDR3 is TGTGCCAGTAGTATCTCTCAGGGGGCAGGAGGCTACACCTTC. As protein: CASSISQGAGGYTF. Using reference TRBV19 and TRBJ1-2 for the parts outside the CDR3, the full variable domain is DGGITQSPKYLFRKEGQNVTLSCEQNLNHDAMYWYRQDPGQGLRLIYYSQIVNDFQKGDIAEGYSVSREKKESFPLTVTSAQKNPTAFYLCASSISQGAGGYTFGSGTRLTVV.

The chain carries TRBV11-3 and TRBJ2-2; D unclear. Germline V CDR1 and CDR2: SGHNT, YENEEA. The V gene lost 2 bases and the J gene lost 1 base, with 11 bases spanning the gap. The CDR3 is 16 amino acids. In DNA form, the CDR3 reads TGTGCCAGCAGCTTATATAGAGTCCAGAACACCGGGGAGCTGTTTTTT. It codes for CASSLYRVQNTGELFF. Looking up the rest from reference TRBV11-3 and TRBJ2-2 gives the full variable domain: EAGVVQSPRYKIIEKKQPVAFWCNPISGHNTLYWYLQNLGQGPELLIRYENEEAVDDSQLPKDRFSAERLKGVDSTLKIQPAELGDSAVYLCASSLYRVQNTGELFFGEGSRLTVL.

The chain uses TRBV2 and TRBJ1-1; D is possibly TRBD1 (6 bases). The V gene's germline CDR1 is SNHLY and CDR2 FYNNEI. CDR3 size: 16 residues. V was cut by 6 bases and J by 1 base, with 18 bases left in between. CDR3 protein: CASSRDMAVGNTEAFF. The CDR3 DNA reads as TGTGCCAGCAGCCGGGACATGGCGGTCGGGAACACTGAAGCTTTCTTT.

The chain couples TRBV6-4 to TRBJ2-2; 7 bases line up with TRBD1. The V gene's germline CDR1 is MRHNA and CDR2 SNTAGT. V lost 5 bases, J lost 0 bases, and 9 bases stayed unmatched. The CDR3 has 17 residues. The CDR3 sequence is CASSLERQGANTGELFF. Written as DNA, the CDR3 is TGTGCCAGCAGTCTGGAACGTCAGGGGGCGAACACCGGGGAGCTGTTTTTT.

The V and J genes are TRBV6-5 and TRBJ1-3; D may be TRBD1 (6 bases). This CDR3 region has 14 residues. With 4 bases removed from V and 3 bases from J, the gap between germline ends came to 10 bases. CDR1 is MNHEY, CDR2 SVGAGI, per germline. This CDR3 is CASSSGDGGNTIYF. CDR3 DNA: TGTGCCAGCAGTTCAGGGGATGGTGGAAACACCATATATTTT.